These 13 T cell receptor beta chains were all obtained from the same sample, sequenced in a study of radiotherapy plus CTLA-4 blockade in lung cancer. Produced via immunoSEQ multiplex PCR; TCRdb's table is partial and in-frame only. Of approximately 110,000 clones listed, roughly 80% were seen once; the top ten hold around 3.3%. The source was peripheral blood, collected from a patient treated with radiotherapy plus ipilimumab. All receptors derive from a human donor with non-small cell lung cancer that progressed on radiotherapy plus ipilimumab. Some clones in this sample may be carry-over from other donors' samples.

This clone was recorded once. This chain joins TRBV27 and TRBJ1-1; the D gene is possibly TRBD1 (5 bases). Germline values: CDR1 MNHEY, CDR2 SMNVEV (reference sequence). V was trimmed by 4 bases and J by 1 base, leaving 7 bases between them. The CDR3 length is 13 residues. CDR3 sequence (DNA): TGTGCCAGCAGTTACACAGGGAACACTGAAGCTTTCTTT. Translating gives CASSYTGNTEAFF.

The chain uses TRBV21-1 and TRBJ1-4; TRBD1 reflects the table's D call only, with no check against the DNA. TRBV21-1 has pseudogene status. The CDR3 runs to 14 residues. CDR3 protein: CAKGTGGFSEKLFF. In nucleotides, the CDR3 is TGTGCCAAGGGGACAGGGGGCTTTAGTGAAAAACTGTTTTTT.

This clone was observed a few times. This chain joins TRBV27 and TRBJ2-7; 7 bases agree with TRBD1. Trimming took 3 bases from V and 2 from J; bases not matched to a gene: 1. The CDR3 covers 13 residues. Germline V gene sequence: CDR1 MNHEY, CDR2 SMNVEV (reference sequence). The CDR3 reads CASSFGTAYEQYF. CDR3 in DNA: TGTGCCAGCAGTTTCGGGACAGCCTACGAGCAGTACTTC.

This clone occurred once. The chain joins TRBV5-1 to TRBJ2-2; 16 bases map to TRBD2. The V and J ends lost 4 bases and 6 bases, in that order; junction bases with no gene match: 9. CDR1 is SGHRS and CDR2 is YFSETQ in the germline V gene. This CDR3 is built from 18 residues. CDR3 nucleotide sequence: TGCGCCAGCAGCCCGCCGGGACTAGCGGGGGGGACCGCCGGGGAGCTGTTTTTT. Amino acid sequence: CASSPPGLAGGTAGELFF.

The rearrangement uses TRBV11-1 and TRBJ2-7; D might be TRBD1 (6 bases). From germline, CDR1 is SGHAT and CDR2 FQDESV (reference sequence). The V end was cut by 4 bases, the J end by 4 bases, with 17 bases between. CDR3 length: 15 amino acids. This CDR3 reads CASSSTKDRPYEQYF. Here the CDR3 DNA reads TGTGCCAGCAGCTCCACTAAGGACAGACCTTACGAGCAGTACTTC.

The chain joins TRBV7-9 to TRBJ1-2; D unclear. Trimming pared 1 base from V and 8 bases from J, leaving 11 bases between. Germline V CDR1 and CDR2: SEHNR, FQNEAQ (reference sequence). The CDR3 consists of 13 residues. CDR3 sequence: CASSLVPREGYTF. CDR3 nucleotides: TGTGCCAGCAGCTTAGTGCCGAGGGAGGGCTACACCTTC.

The count of this clone is one. The chain is built from TRBV30 and TRBJ1-6, with D uncertain. This CDR3 comprises 15 residues. Trimming removed 0 bases from V and 7 bases from J, with 13 bases in between. Germline CDR1 GTSNPN, CDR2 SVGIG (reference sequence). The CDR3 here is CAWSVSGRSNSPLHF. In nucleotides, the CDR3 is TGTGCCTGGAGTGTATCTGGTAGAAGCAATTCACCCCTCCACTTT.

A remark on this clone: One end of the junction is discordant with germline, which a read error may explain. The chain combines TRBV7-7 with TRBJ1-1; D uncertain. Germline V CDR1 and CDR2: SSHAT, FNYEAQ (reference sequence). This CDR3 has 15 amino acids. CDR3 nucleotides: TGTGCTAGCAACTCGAGCTCCTCCTGGGGCACTGAAGCTTTCTTT. This sequence encodes CASNSSSSWGTEAFF.

The chain uses TRBV5-1 and TRBJ2-3; 14 positions match TRBD2. J lost 7 bases, V lost 4 bases, and 11 bases had no gene match. CDR1 is SGHRS, CDR2 YFSETQ, per germline. The CDR3 runs to 17 residues. CDR3 sequence reads: CASSPRLTSGGGNTQYF. The CDR3 nucleotides are TGCGCCAGCAGCCCCCGTCTGACTAGCGGGGGGGGGAATACGCAGTATTTT.

The chain carries TRBV11-3 and TRBJ2-3; D tentatively reads TRBD1 or TRBD2 (5 bases each). The CDR3 is made up of 16 amino acids. CDR1 SGHNT and CDR2 YENEEA come from the germline V gene. V was trimmed by 5 bases and J by 1 base, leaving 16 bases between them. The CDR3 nucleotides read TGTGCCAGCAGCCTACGTTCAGGGACGGGCACAGATACGCAGTATTTT. It specifies CASSLRSGTGTDTQYF.

This clone was observed a single time. This chain connects TRBV18 to TRBJ1-4, with 8 bases lining up with TRBD1. V shed 1 base, J shed 8 bases, and the junction held 9 bases outside the gene matches. This CDR3 has 16 amino acids. Germline V lookup: CDR1 KGHSH, CDR2 LQKENI. The CDR3 nucleotides read TGTGCCAGCTCACCACGCCCAGGGGGCGCTTTGGAAAAACTGTTTTTT. The encoded protein is CASSPRPGGALEKLFF.

CDR3: CASSQVSGNTEAFF. The CDR3 nucleotides are TGCGCCAGCAGCCAAGTGAGTGGGAACACTGAAGCTTTCTTT. This chain links TRBV4-3 with TRBJ1-1; D is unclear. This CDR3 has 14 residues. The germline V gene has CDR1 LGHNA and CDR2 YSLEER. Trimming stripped 1 base from V and 1 base from J, with 7 bases between.

This clone appeared once. The V and J genes are TRBV6-6 and TRBJ1-1; no definite D call. V lost 4 bases to trimming and J lost 11 bases, with 14 bases between them. Germline V gives CDR1 MNHNY, CDR2 SVGAGI (reference sequence). CDR3 length: 12 amino acids. Here the CDR3 DNA reads TGTGCCAGCAGTTGCTCGGCGGGGTATGCTTTCTTT. Protein product: CASSCSAGYAFF.